One sample yielded the 5 T cell receptor beta chains listed below, sequenced in a study of cytomegalovirus exposure and HLA in healthy donors. Vbeta (60) and Jbeta (13) primers were used in the PCR. Some clones are missing from TCRdb's copy, which holds only in-frame ones; the method was immunoSEQ multiplex PCR. The sample carries around 170,000 clones, 80% recorded once. The sequencing sample was made of PBMCs. The receptors derive from a woman aged 30 to 39 in good health and CMV-seronegative.

The chain recombines TRBV19 with TRBJ2-2; TRBD2 might be the D (5 bases). CDR1 and CDR2 (germline): LNHDA, SQIVND (reference sequence). The CDR3 covers 15 residues. The V and J ends lost 5 bases and 6 bases respectively, with 16 bases between them. CDR3 region: CASSARPSGAGELFF. In DNA, the CDR3 is TGTGCCAGTAGTGCTCGCCCCAGCGGAGCCGGGGAGCTGTTTTTT.

This rearrangement joins TRBV27 to TRBJ2-3; 7 bases map to TRBD2. Looked up from germline, CDR1 is MNHEY and CDR2 is SMNVEV (reference sequence). V gave up 6 bases and J gave up 8 bases; unmatched junction bases: 5. This CDR3 has 12 amino acids. CDR3 residues: CASRASGGTQYF. CDR3 bases: TGTGCCAGCAGGGCCTCGGGGGGTACGCAGTATTTT.

This chain uses TRBV5-6 with TRBJ1-5; perhaps TRBD1 as D (5 bases). With 0 bases removed from V and 2 bases from J, the gap between germline ends came to 9 bases. CDR1 is SGHDT and CDR2 is YYEEEE in the germline V gene. The CDR3 is made up of 15 amino acids. CDR3 loop: CASSLAETGNQPQHF. The CDR3 coding sequence is TGTGCCAGCAGCTTGGCCGAGACAGGCAATCAGCCCCAGCATTTT.

V is TRBV6-5 and J is TRBJ1-6; no clear D. Germline V gene sequence: CDR1 MNHEY, CDR2 SVGAGI. The CDR3 is 12 amino acids. V was trimmed by 6 bases and J by 10 bases, leaving 10 bases between them. Written as DNA, the CDR3 is TGTGCCAGCAGGGGCCTAATATCACCCCTCCACTTT. Protein product: CASRGLISPLHF.

The chain carries TRBV11-2 and TRBJ2-3; 13 bases line up with TRBD2. With 5 bases clipped from V and 2 bases from J, the junction kept 7 bases outside the gene matches. CDR1 is SGHAT and CDR2 is FQNNGV in the germline V gene. This CDR3 spans 17 amino acids. The CDR3 is CASSPRLAGGLTDTQYF. The CDR3 coding sequence is TGTGCCAGCAGCCCCCGACTAGCGGGGGGCCTCACAGATACGCAGTATTTT.